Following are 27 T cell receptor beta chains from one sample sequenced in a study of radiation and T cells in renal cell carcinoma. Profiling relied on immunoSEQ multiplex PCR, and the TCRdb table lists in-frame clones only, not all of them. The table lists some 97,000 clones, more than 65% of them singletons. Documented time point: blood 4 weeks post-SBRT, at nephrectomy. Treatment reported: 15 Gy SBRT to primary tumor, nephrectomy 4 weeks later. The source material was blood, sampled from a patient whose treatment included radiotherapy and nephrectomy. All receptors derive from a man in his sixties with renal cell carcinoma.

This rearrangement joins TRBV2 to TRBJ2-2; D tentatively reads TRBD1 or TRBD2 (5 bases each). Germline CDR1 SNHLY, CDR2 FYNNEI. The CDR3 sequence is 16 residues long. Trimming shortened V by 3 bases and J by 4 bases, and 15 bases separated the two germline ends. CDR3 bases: TGTGCCAGCAGTGAGCGGCCGGGACGGGGCACCGGGGAGCTGTTTTTT. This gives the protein CASSERPGRGTGELFF.

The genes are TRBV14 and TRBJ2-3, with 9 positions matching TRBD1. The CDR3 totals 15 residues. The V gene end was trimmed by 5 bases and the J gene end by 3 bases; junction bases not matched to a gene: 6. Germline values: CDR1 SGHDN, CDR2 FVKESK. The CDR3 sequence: CASSNTGGKTDTQYF. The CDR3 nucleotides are TGTGCCAGCAGCAACACAGGGGGCAAGACAGATACGCAGTATTTT.

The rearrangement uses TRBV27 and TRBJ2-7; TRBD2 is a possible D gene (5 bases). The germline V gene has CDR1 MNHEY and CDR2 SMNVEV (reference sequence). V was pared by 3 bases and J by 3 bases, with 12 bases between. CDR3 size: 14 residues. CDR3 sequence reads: CASSFTGVIYEQYF. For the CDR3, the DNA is TGTGCCAGCAGTTTCACCGGGGTTATCTACGAGCAGTACTTC.

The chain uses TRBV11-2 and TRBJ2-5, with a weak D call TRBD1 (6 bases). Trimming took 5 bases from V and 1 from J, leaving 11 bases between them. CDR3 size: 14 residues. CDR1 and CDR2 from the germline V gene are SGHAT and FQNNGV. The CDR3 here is CASSPRTAQETQYF. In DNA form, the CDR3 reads TGTGCCAGCAGCCCCCGGACAGCCCAAGAGACCCAGTACTTC.

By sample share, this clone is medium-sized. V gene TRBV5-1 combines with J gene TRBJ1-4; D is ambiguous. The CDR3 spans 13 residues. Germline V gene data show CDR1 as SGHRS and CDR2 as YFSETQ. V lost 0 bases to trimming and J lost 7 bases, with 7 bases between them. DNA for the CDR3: TGCGCCAGCAGCTTGGCCCCCCTTGAAAAACTGTTTTTT. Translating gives CASSLAPLEKLFF. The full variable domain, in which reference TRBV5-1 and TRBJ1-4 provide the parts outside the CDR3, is KAGVTQTPRYLIKTRGQQVTLSCSPISGHRSVSWYQQTPGQGLQFLFEYFSETQRNKGNFPGRFSGRQFSNSRSEMNVSTLELGDSALYLCASSLAPLEKLFFGSGTQLSVL.

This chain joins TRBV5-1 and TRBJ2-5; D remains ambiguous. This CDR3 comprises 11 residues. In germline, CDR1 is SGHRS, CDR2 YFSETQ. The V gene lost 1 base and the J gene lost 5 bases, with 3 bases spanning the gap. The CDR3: CASSLWETQYF. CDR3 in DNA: TGCGCCAGCAGCTTGTGGGAGACCCAGTACTTC.

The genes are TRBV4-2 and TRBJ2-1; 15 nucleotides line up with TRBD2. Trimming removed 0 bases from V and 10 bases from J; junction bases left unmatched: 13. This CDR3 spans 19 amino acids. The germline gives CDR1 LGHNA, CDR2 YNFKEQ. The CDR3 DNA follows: TGTGCCAGCAGCCAAGAGCTTACGATCGGGACTAGCGGGAGGAACGAGCAGTTCTTC. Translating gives CASSQELTIGTSGRNEQFF.

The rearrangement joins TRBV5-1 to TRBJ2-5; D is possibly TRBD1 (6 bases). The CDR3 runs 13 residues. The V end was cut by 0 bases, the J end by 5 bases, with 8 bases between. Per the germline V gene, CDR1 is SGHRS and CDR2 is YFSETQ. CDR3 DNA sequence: TGCGCCAGCAGCTTGGAGGGGGTTGAGACCCAGTACTTC. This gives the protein CASSLEGVETQYF.

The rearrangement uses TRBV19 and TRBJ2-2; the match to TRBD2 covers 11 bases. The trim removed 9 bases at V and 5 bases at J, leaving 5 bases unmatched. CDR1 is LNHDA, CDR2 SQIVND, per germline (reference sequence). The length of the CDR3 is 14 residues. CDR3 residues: CASISGRGTGELFF. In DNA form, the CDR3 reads TGTGCCAGCATTAGCGGGAGGGGTACCGGGGAGCTGTTTTTT.

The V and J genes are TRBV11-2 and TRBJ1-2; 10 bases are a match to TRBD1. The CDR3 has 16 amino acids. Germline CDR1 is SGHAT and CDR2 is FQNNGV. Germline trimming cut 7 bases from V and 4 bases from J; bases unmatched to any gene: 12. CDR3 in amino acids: CASTRDRGSRGYGYTF. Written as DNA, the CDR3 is TGTGCCAGCACCCGGGACAGGGGCAGTCGAGGCTATGGCTACACCTTC.

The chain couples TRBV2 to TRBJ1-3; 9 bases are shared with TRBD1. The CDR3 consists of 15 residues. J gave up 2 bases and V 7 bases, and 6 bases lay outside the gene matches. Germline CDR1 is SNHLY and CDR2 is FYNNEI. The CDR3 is CASTRGTGTGNTIYF. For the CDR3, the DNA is TGTGCCAGCACCAGGGGGACAGGGACTGGAAACACCATATATTTT.

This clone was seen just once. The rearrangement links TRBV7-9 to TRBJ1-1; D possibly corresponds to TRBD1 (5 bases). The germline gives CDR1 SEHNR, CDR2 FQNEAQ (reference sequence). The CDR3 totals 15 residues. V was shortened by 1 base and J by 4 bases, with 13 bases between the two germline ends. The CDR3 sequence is CASSLVIRGSTEAFF. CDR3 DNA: TGTGCCAGCAGCTTAGTAATAAGGGGTTCCACTGAAGCTTTCTTT.

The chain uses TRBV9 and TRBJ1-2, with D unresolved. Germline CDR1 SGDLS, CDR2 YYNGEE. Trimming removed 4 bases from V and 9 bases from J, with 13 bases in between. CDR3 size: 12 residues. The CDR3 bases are TGTGCCAGCAGCCCCCACCCCCAGCGCTACACCTTC. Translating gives CASSPHPQRYTF.

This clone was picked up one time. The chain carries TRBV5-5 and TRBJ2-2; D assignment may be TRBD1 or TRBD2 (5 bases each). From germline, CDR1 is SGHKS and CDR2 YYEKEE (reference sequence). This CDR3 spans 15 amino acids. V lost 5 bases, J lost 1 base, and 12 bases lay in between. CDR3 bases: TGTGCCAGCAGTTCCGGGACGCTGAACACCGGGGAGCTGTTTTTT. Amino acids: CASSSGTLNTGELFF.

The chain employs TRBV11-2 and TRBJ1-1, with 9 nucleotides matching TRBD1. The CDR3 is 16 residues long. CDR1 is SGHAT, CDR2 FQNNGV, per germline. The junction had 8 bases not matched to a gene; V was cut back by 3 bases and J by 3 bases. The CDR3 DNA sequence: TGTGCCAGCAGCTTCGGGACAGGGAGAAGGGACACTGAAGCTTTCTTT. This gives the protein CASSFGTGRRDTEAFF.

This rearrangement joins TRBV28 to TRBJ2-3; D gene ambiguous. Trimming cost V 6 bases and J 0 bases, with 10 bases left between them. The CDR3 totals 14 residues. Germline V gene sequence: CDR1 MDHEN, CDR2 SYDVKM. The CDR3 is CASRPPVSTDTQYF. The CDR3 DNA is TGTGCCAGCAGGCCTCCAGTTAGCACAGATACGCAGTATTTT.

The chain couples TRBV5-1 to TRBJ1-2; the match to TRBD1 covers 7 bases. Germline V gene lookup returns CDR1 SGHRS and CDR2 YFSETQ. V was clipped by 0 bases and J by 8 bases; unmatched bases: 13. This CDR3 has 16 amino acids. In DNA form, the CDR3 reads TGCGCCAGCAGCTTGGCCCAGGGACAGTCGGCGAGGGGCTACACCTTC. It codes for CASSLAQGQSARGYTF.

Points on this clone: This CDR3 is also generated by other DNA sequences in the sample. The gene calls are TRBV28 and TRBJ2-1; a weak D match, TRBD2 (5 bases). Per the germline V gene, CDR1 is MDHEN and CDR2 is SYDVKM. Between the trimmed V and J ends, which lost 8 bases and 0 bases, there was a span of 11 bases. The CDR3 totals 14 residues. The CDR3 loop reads CASLPDSSYNEQFF. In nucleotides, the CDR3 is TGTGCCAGCCTTCCGGACTCCTCCTACAATGAGCAGTTCTTC.

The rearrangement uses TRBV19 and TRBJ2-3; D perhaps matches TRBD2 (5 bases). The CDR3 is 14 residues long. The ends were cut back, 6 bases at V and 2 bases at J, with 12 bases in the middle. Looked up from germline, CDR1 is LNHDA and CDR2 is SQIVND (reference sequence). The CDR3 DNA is TGTGCCAGTAGAACGGGAATCCTCACAGATACGCAGTATTTT. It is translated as CASRTGILTDTQYF.

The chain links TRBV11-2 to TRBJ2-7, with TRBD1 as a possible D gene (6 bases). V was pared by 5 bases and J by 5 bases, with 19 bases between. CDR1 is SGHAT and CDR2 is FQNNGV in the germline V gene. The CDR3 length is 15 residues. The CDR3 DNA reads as TGTGCCAGCAGCCCGCTCACTTACAGGGCCCACGAGCAGTACTTC. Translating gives CASSPLTYRAHEQYF.

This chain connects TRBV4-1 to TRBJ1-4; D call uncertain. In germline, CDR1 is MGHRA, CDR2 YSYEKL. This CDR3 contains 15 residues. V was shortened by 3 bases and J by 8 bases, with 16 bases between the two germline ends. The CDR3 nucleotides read TGCGCCAGCAGCCACCCGTTGGGGAATGAGGAAAAACTGTTTTTT. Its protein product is CASSHPLGNEEKLFF.

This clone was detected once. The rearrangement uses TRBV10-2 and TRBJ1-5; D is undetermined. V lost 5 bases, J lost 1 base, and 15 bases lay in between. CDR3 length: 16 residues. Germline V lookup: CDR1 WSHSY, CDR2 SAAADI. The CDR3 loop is CASSKMLPGSNQPQHF. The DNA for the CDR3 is TGCGCCAGCAGTAAGATGCTACCGGGGAGCAATCAGCCCCAGCATTTT.

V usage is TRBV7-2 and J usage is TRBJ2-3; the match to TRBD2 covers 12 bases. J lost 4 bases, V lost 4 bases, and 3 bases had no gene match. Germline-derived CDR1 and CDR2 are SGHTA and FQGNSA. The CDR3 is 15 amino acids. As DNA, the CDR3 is TGTGCCAGCAGCTATCGACTAGCGGGAGCAGATACGCAGTATTTT. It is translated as CASSYRLAGADTQYF.

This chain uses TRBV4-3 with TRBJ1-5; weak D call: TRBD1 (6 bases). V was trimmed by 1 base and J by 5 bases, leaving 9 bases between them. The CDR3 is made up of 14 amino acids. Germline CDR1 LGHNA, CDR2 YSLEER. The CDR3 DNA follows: TGCGCCAGCAGCCAAGGGCCAGGGGATCAGCCCCAGCATTTT. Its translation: CASSQGPGDQPQHF.

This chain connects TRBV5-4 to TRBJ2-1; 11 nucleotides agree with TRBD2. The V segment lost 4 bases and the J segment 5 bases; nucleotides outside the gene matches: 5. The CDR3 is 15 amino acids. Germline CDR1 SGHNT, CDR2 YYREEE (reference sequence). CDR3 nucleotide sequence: TGTGCCAGCAGCCCTGGGACTAGCGGCCACAATGAGCAGTTCTTC. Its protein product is CASSPGTSGHNEQFF.

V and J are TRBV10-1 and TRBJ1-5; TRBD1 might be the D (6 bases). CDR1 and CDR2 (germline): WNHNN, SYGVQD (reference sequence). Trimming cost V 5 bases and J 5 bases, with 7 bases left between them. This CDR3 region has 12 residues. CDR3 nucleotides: TGCGCCAGCAGTAGGGGGGATCAGCCCCAGCATTTT. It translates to CASSRGDQPQHF.

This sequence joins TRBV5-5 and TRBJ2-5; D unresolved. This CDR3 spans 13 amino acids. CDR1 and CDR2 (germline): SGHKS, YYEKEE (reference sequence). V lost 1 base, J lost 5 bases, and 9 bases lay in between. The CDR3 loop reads CASSLTPMETQYF. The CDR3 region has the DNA TGTGCCAGCAGCTTGACACCTATGGAGACCCAGTACTTC.